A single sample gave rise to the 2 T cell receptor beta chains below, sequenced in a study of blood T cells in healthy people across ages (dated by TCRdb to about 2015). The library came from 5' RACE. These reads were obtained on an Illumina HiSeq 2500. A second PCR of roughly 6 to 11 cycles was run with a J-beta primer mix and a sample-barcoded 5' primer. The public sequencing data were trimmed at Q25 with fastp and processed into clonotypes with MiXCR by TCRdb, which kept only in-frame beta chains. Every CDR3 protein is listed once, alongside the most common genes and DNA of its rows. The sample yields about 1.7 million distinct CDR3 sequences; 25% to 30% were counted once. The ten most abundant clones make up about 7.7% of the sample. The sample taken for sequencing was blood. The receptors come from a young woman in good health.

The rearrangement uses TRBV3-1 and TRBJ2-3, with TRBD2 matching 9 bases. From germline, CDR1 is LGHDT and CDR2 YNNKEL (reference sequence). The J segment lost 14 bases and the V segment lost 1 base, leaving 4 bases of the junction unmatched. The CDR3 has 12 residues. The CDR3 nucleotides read TGTGCCAGCAGCCAAGTTGCGGGGGGGCTGTATTTT. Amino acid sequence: CASSQVAGGLYF.

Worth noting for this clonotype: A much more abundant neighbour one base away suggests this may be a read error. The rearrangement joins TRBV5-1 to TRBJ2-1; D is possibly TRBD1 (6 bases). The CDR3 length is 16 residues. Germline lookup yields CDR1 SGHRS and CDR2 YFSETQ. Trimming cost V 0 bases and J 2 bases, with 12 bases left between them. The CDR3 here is CASSLDGQSPYNEQFF. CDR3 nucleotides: TGCGCCAGCAGCTTGGATGGACAGAGCCCCTACAATGAGCAGTTCTTC.